Listed here are 5 T cell receptor beta chains from one sample, sequenced in a study of T cell responses to AZD1222 COVID-19 vaccine. Assay used: immunoSEQ multiplex PCR; TCRdb lists only in-frame clones, some missing. The sample records about 140,000 clones, 88% being singletons. This specimen consisted of peripheral blood, obtained on day 0 of AZD1222 vaccination. These receptors were collected from an adult in good health.

The genes are TRBV7-8 and TRBJ2-7; a possible D gene is TRBD1 (5 bases). Trimming left V 0 bases short and J 2 bases short, with 5 bases between. This CDR3 region has 13 residues. Germline CDR1 is SGHVS and CDR2 is FQNEAQ. In nucleotides, the CDR3 is TGTGCCAGCAGCTTAGCGGGGCCCTACGAGCAGTACTTC. Translated: CASSLAGPYEQYF.

J is TRBJ2-3 and V is TRBV7-9, with D possibly TRBD2 on 5 matching bases. Germline V lookup: CDR1 SEHNR, CDR2 FQNEAQ (reference sequence). Trimming removed 1 base at V and 3 bases at J, with 17 bases between. The CDR3 is made up of 17 amino acids. Here the CDR3 DNA reads TGTGCCAGCAGCTTAGATTTCGATCTAGCACCAACAGATACGCAGTATTTT. Amino acids: CASSLDFDLAPTDTQYF.

This clone was detected once. This chain uses TRBV19 with TRBJ2-2; D call uncertain. CDR3 length: 13 amino acids. V was pared by 6 bases and J by 1 base, with 6 bases between. Germline V lookup: CDR1 LNHDA, CDR2 SQIVND (reference sequence). In DNA form, the CDR3 reads TGTGCCAGTAGGCTGCTGAACACCGGGGAGCTGTTTTTT. The encoded protein is CASRLLNTGELFF.

This clone was counted once. The chain combines TRBV7-8 with TRBJ2-7; D uncertain. The CDR3 is 15 residues long. V was clipped by 1 base and J by 0 bases, with 10 bases between them. Germline V gene data show CDR1 as SGHVS and CDR2 as FQNEAQ. The CDR3 bases are TGTGCCAGCAGCTTAGAAGTTACAGACTCCTACGAGCAGTACTTC. Translation: CASSLEVTDSYEQYF. The full variable domain, its missing parts supplied by reference TRBV7-8 and TRBJ2-7, is GAGVSQSPRYKVAKRGQDVALRCDPISGHVSLFWYQQALGQGPEFLTYFQNEAQLDKSGLPSDRFFAERPEGSVSTLKIQRTQQEDSAVYLCASSLEVTDSYEQYFGPGTRLTVT.

The V and J genes are TRBV4-3 and TRBJ1-4, with TRBD1 matching 9 bases. Germline V gene sequence: CDR1 LGHNA, CDR2 YSLEER. The V gene end was trimmed by 4 bases and the J gene end by 7 bases; junction bases not matched to a gene: 10. This CDR3 spans 16 amino acids. CDR3 amino acids: CASSRGAGTGTEKLFF. CDR3 nucleotides: TGCGCCAGCAGCCGGGGAGCGGGGACAGGGACTGAAAAACTGTTTTTT.